The 30 T cell receptor beta chains below were found in one sample sequenced in a study of PD-L1 blockade in urothelial cancer. Stated time point: pretreatment peripheral blood. Repertoires were generated with immunoSEQ multiplex PCR, while TCRdb's copy carries only in-frame clones and drops some. The table has 45,000 to 50,000 clones, 70% to 80% seen once. The starting material was PBMCs, obtained around atezolizumab (anti-PD-L1) treatment. All receptors derive from a man between 65 and 85 years old with urothelial cancer.

The chain links TRBV2 to TRBJ2-1, with TRBD1 identical over 7 bases. This CDR3 contains 13 residues. The germline gives CDR1 SNHLY, CDR2 FYNNEI. Losses at the gene ends were 4 bases for V and 5 bases for J; bases not matched to a gene: 2. CDR3 protein: CASSGGQNNEQFF. CDR3 nucleotide sequence: TGTGCCAGCAGTGGGGGACAGAACAATGAGCAGTTCTTC. Based on the CDR3 plus reference TRBV2 and TRBJ2-1, the full variable domain is EPEVTQTPSHQVTQMGQEVILRCVPISNHLYFYWYRQILGQKVEFLVSFYNNEISEKSEIFDDQFSVERPDGSNFTLKIRSTKLEDSAMYFCASSGGQNNEQFFGPGTRLTVL.

This clone came up once. The chain employs TRBV28 and TRBJ2-2; 9 bases are shared with TRBD2. CDR1 MDHEN and CDR2 SYDVKM come from the germline V gene. The CDR3 loop spans 15 amino acids. J lost 4 bases, V lost 6 bases, and 6 bases had no gene match. CDR3 sequence reads: CASRIPGLATGELFF. CDR3 coding DNA: TGTGCCAGCAGAATACCGGGACTAGCCACCGGGGAGCTGTTTTTT.

The V and J genes are TRBV27 and TRBJ2-1; TRBD2 matches 8 bases. There are 14 residues in the CDR3. V gave up 6 bases and J gave up 8 bases; unmatched junction bases: 9. Germline-derived CDR1 and CDR2 are MNHEY and SMNVEV (reference sequence). As DNA, the CDR3 is TGTGCCAGCAGGACCGGGACTAGTCTCGATGAGCAGTTCTTC. Translating gives CASRTGTSLDEQFF.

The chain recombines TRBV25-1 with TRBJ2-5, with TRBD2 matching 8 bases. Germline-derived CDR1 and CDR2 are MGHDK and SYGVNS. CDR3 size: 14 residues. The ends lost 3 bases at V and 2 bases at J; junction bases unmatched: 2. In DNA, the CDR3 is TGTGCCAGCAGTGATACTAGCGGACAAGAGACCCAGTACTTC. This translates into CASSDTSGQETQYF.

The chain joins TRBV10-3 to TRBJ2-5, with 9 bases aligning to TRBD1. The CDR3 totals 13 residues. The V gene end was trimmed by 10 bases and the J gene end by 5 bases; junction bases not matched to a gene: 8. Germline V gene lookup returns CDR1 ENHRY and CDR2 SYGVKD. The CDR3 bases are TGTGCCACCGCACAGGGGGCGCGCGAGACCCAGTACTTC. Translating gives CATAQGARETQYF.

This sequence joins TRBV7-3 and TRBJ2-3; D not certain. Trimming removed 2 bases at V and 0 bases at J, with 9 bases between. Germline CDR1 reads SGHTA; CDR2 reads FQGTGA. The CDR3 totals 15 residues. The CDR3 sequence: CASSLSGGSTDTQYF. The CDR3 nucleotides are TGTGCCAGCAGCTTATCCGGCGGTAGCACAGATACGCAGTATTTT. The complete variable domain, with remaining parts taken from reference TRBV7-3 and TRBJ2-3, reads GAGVSQTPSNKVTEKGKYVELRCDPISGHTALYWYRQSLGQGPEFLIYFQGTGAADDSGLPNDRFFAVRPEGSVSTLKIQRTERGDSAVYLCASSLSGGSTDTQYFGPGTRLTVL.

The chain links TRBV5-1 to TRBJ2-1; 9 bases are shared with TRBD1. CDR3 length equals 13 residues. The V gene end was trimmed by 5 bases and the J gene end by 7 bases; junction bases not matched to a gene: 4. Germline V CDR1 and CDR2: SGHRS, YFSETQ. The chain's CDR3 is CASRTGTGNEQFF. In DNA, the CDR3 is TGCGCCAGCAGGACCGGGACAGGGAATGAGCAGTTCTTC. Full variable domain (remainder filled in from reference TRBV5-1 and TRBJ2-1): KAGVTQTPRYLIKTRGQQVTLSCSPISGHRSVSWYQQTPGQGLQFLFEYFSETQRNKGNFPGRFSGRQFSNSRSEMNVSTLELGDSALYLCASRTGTGNEQFFGPGTRLTVL.

This sequence joins TRBV19 and TRBJ1-1, with 7 bases that match TRBD1. The ends lost 4 bases at V and 0 bases at J; junction bases unmatched: 2. The germline gives CDR1 LNHDA, CDR2 SQIVND (reference sequence). There are 14 residues in the CDR3. DNA of the CDR3: TGTGCCAGTAGTAAGGGACAGCTGAACACTGAAGCTTTCTTT. This gives the protein CASSKGQLNTEAFF.

The rearrangement links TRBV6-4 to TRBJ2-7; possibly TRBD2 for D (6 bases). V gave up 3 bases and J gave up 1 base, with 10 bases separating them. CDR3 length: 14 residues. The germline V gene encodes CDR1 MRHNA and CDR2 SNTAGT. The CDR3 DNA reads as TGTGCCAGCAGTGAGTTTAGCGGATCCTACGAGCAGTACTTC. Translation gives CASSEFSGSYEQYF.

The chain has TRBV7-6 and TRBJ1-1; maybe TRBD1 (6 bases). The germline CDR1 and CDR2 sequences are SGHVS and FNYEAQ. The germline V and J ends were trimmed by 5 bases and 7 bases, with 11 bases remaining between them. The CDR3 has 12 amino acids. The chain's CDR3 is CASSGEGHEAFF. For the CDR3, the DNA is TGTGCCAGCAGCGGAGAGGGACATGAAGCTTTCTTT.

The rearrangement links TRBV2 to TRBJ2-7; 8 nucleotides match TRBD1. In germline, CDR1 is SNHLY, CDR2 FYNNEI. V lost 9 bases and J lost 6; bases outside the gene matches: 7. This CDR3 is built from 12 residues. The CDR3 reads CARRGQGGEQYF. The DNA for the CDR3 is TGTGCCAGGAGAGGACAGGGCGGCGAGCAGTACTTC.

This clone has more than one count but fewer than ten. The chain recombines TRBV5-6 with TRBJ1-2; no reliable D call. With 2 bases removed from V and 4 bases from J, the gap between germline ends came to 12 bases. Germline-derived CDR1 and CDR2 are SGHDT and YYEEEE. This CDR3 comprises 14 residues. The CDR3 sequence is CASSLGVRFYGYTF. As DNA, the CDR3 is TGTGCCAGCAGCTTAGGAGTAAGGTTCTATGGCTACACCTTC. Filled out from reference TRBV5-6 and TRBJ1-2, the complete variable domain reads DAGVTQSPTHLIKTRGQQVTLRCSPKSGHDTVSWYQQALGQGPQFIFQYYEEEERQRGNFPDRFSGHQFPNYSSELNVNALLLGDSALYLCASSLGVRFYGYTFGSGTRLTVV.

In this sample, this clone turned up once. This chain connects TRBV27 to TRBJ1-1, with D possibly TRBD1 on 6 matching bases. Germline V CDR1 and CDR2: MNHEY, SMNVEV (reference sequence). Trimming left V 7 bases short and J 6 bases short, with 9 bases between. The CDR3 loop spans 11 amino acids. CDR3 loop: CASKQGSEAFF. The CDR3 DNA follows: TGTGCCAGCAAACAGGGTTCTGAAGCTTTCTTT.

This rearrangement joins TRBV9 to TRBJ2-7; D is perhaps TRBD1 (6 bases). V was pared by 0 bases and J by 5 bases, with 15 bases between. The CDR3 totals 15 residues. In germline, CDR1 is SGDLS, CDR2 YYNGEE. CDR3 nucleotide sequence: TGTGCCAGCAGCGTAGACCAAGGGGGTTGGAACGAGCAGTACTTC. Translated: CASSVDQGGWNEQYF.

This chain connects TRBV2 to TRBJ1-1; D is possibly TRBD1 (6 bases). The CDR3 sequence is 16 residues long. With 4 bases removed from V and 2 bases from J, the gap between germline ends came to 17 bases. Per germline, CDR1 SNHLY and CDR2 FYNNEI. CDR3 sequence reads: CASSGEWTALNTEAFF. CDR3 nucleotide sequence: TGTGCCAGCAGTGGAGAGTGGACAGCCCTTAACACTGAAGCTTTCTTT.

The V gene is TRBV7-2, the J gene TRBJ1-5, with D perhaps matching TRBD1 (5 bases). Germline CDR1 reads SGHTA; CDR2 reads FQGNSA. V lost 6 bases and J 4 bases, leaving 16 bases between the germline ends. This CDR3 comprises 15 residues. CDR3 sequence reads: CASSTGVAGNQPQHF. Written as DNA, the CDR3 is TGTGCCAGCAGTACGGGGGTGGCAGGGAATCAGCCCCAGCATTTT. Full variable domain (outside the CDR3, taken from reference TRBV7-2 and TRBJ1-5): GAGVSQSPSNKVTEKGKDVELRCDPISGHTALYWYRQSLGQGLEFLIYFQGNSAPDKSGLPSDRFSAERTGGSVSTLTIQRTQQEDSAVYLCASSTGVAGNQPQHFGDGTRLSIL.

The rearrangement joins TRBV2 to TRBJ2-5; no firm D call. The CDR3 runs to 15 residues. V was pared by 0 bases and J by 5 bases, with 13 bases between. Germline CDR1 SNHLY, CDR2 FYNNEI. DNA for the CDR3: TGTGCCAGCAGTGAAGCGCTTCCAAGCTTGGAGACCCAGTACTTC. Translation gives CASSEALPSLETQYF.

This chain's CDR3 is CASTARGGVYNEQFF. For the CDR3, the DNA is TGTGCCAGCACCGCGAGAGGGGGTGTCTACAATGAGCAGTTCTTC. This chain connects TRBV6-6 to TRBJ2-1; tentative D call: TRBD1 (6 bases). Germline loops: CDR1 MNHNY, CDR2 SVGAGI (reference sequence). V was shortened by 7 bases and J by 3 bases, with 16 bases between the two germline ends. The CDR3 is 15 residues long.

V usage is TRBV18 and J usage is TRBJ2-7, with 13 positions matching TRBD2. The CDR3 spans 19 residues. The V gene's germline CDR1 is KGHSH and CDR2 LQKENI. The trim removed 3 bases at V and 0 bases at J, leaving 11 bases unmatched. The chain's CDR3 is CASSPSLSTSGRPSYEQYF. DNA for the CDR3: TGTGCCAGCTCACCTTCCCTTTCGACTAGCGGGAGGCCCTCCTACGAGCAGTACTTC.

The CDR3 spells CASRAGTSEGGELFF. CDR3 DNA: TGTGCCAGCAGGGCCGGGACTAGCGAGGGGGGGGAGCTGTTTTTT. This sequence joins TRBV9 and TRBJ2-2; 10 bases line up with TRBD2. The germline CDR1 and CDR2 sequences are SGDLS and YYNGEE. V shed 5 bases and J 8 bases; nucleotides not matched to a gene: 9. The CDR3 contains 15 residues.

This clone has ten or more counts. The gene calls are TRBV7-2 and TRBJ2-5; no definite D call. The CDR3 sequence is 14 residues long. Germline CDR1 SGHTA, CDR2 FQGNSA. The V gene lost 3 bases and the J gene lost 2 bases, with 10 bases spanning the gap. CDR3 DNA: TGTGCCAGCAGCTTTTTTCCTCCTCAAGAGACCCAGTACTTC. Its protein product is CASSFFPPQETQYF.

CDR3 amino acids: CAISAGTGGRNEQFF. The CDR3 DNA reads TGTGCCATCAGCGCCGGGACAGGGGGTAGAAATGAGCAGTTCTTC. The chain links TRBV10-3 to TRBJ2-1; the match to TRBD1 covers 11 bases. The CDR3 extends over 15 amino acids. V shed 6 bases, J shed 7 bases, and the junction held 8 bases outside the gene matches. Germline V CDR1 and CDR2: ENHRY, SYGVKD.

The CDR3 DNA sequence: TGTGCCAGCAGCTCCCCGCGGGCGGGAGGGAAAAATGAGCAGTTCTTC. It specifies CASSSPRAGGKNEQFF. The J gene is TRBJ2-1, the V gene TRBV11-3, with 9 bases identical to TRBD2. This CDR3 region has 16 residues. The V gene's germline CDR1 is SGHNT and CDR2 YENEEA. J lost 7 bases, V lost 4 bases, and 11 bases had no gene match.

This clone was seen a single time. This rearrangement joins TRBV7-9 to TRBJ2-3; D possibly corresponds to TRBD1 (6 bases). V was pared by 5 bases and J by 6 bases, with 9 bases between. The CDR3 has 12 residues. Germline CDR1 is SEHNR and CDR2 is FQNEAQ (reference sequence). CDR3 nucleotide sequence: TGTGCCAGCAGCCAGGGGCGCGATACGCAGTATTTT. It encodes CASSQGRDTQYF.

The chain combines TRBV28 with TRBJ2-5; TRBD2 aligns across 11 bases. CDR1 MDHEN and CDR2 SYDVKM come from the germline V gene. Germline trimming cut 5 bases from V and 5 bases from J; bases unmatched to any gene: 16. CDR3 length: 18 amino acids. CDR3: CASSLQPGLAAPRETQYF. The CDR3 bases are TGTGCCAGCAGTCTACAACCGGGACTAGCGGCTCCCCGGGAGACCCAGTACTTC. Looking up the rest from reference TRBV28 and TRBJ2-5 gives the full variable domain: DVKVTQSSRYLVKRTGEKVFLECVQDMDHENMFWYRQDPGLGLRLIYFSYDVKMKEKGDIPEGYSVSREKKERFSLILESASTNQTSMYLCASSLQPGLAAPRETQYFGPGTRLLVL.

Concerning this clone: One end of the junction fails to match germline, which may point to a read error. The rearrangement uses TRBV7-7 and TRBJ2-2, with D perhaps matching TRBD2 (6 bases). The CDR3 extends over 13 amino acids. Germline loops: CDR1 SSHAT, CDR2 FNYEAQ (reference sequence). The CDR3 DNA is TGTGCTAGCAGCTTAGAAGGAGGGGGGGAGCTGTTTTTT. Amino acid sequence: CASSLEGGGELFF. The full variable domain, completed using reference TRBV7-7 and TRBJ2-2, is GAGVSQSPRYKVTKRGQDVTLRCDPISSHATLYWYQQALGQGPEFLTYFNYEAQPDKSGLPSDRFSAERPEGSISTLTIQRTEQRDSAMYRCASSLEGGGELFFGEGSRLTVL.

The J gene is TRBJ2-7, the V gene TRBV7-2; tentatively, D is TRBD2 (5 bases). The V and J ends lost 5 bases and 6 bases respectively, with 14 bases between them. The CDR3 is 13 amino acids. CDR1 SGHTA and CDR2 FQGNSA come from the germline V gene. CDR3 amino acids: CASSRSGSGEQYF. The CDR3 coding sequence is TGTGCCAGCAGCCGTTCGGGGAGCGGCGAGCAGTACTTC.

This sequence joins TRBV7-9 and TRBJ2-2; TRBD2 aligns across 9 bases. The CDR3 spans 15 residues. The germline V gene encodes CDR1 SEHNR and CDR2 FQNEAQ (reference sequence). After removal of 5 bases from V and 2 bases from J, the junction contained 3 bases not matched to a gene. CDR3 residues: CASSRLAENTGELFF. The CDR3, as DNA: TGTGCCAGCAGCAGACTAGCGGAAAACACCGGGGAGCTGTTTTTT.

CDR3 sequence: CAISKDRGKYEQYF. The CDR3 DNA reads TGTGCCATCAGTAAGGACAGGGGGAAGTACGAGCAGTACTTC. This chain joins TRBV10-3 and TRBJ2-7; 10 bases agree with TRBD1. Trimming at V came to 5 bases and at J to 4 bases, leaving 5 bases not matched to a gene. This CDR3 region has 14 residues. Germline V gene data show CDR1 as ENHRY and CDR2 as SYGVKD.

J is TRBJ1-3 and V is TRBV4-1, with 8 nucleotides matching TRBD1. The V segment lost 4 bases and the J segment 4 bases; nucleotides outside the gene matches: 12. This CDR3 has 17 residues. Per the germline V gene, CDR1 is MGHRA and CDR2 is YSYEKL. The CDR3 protein is CASSRERQGAGGNTIYF. CDR3 nucleotides: TGCGCCAGCAGCCGAGAACGGCAGGGGGCTGGGGGAAACACCATATATTTT.